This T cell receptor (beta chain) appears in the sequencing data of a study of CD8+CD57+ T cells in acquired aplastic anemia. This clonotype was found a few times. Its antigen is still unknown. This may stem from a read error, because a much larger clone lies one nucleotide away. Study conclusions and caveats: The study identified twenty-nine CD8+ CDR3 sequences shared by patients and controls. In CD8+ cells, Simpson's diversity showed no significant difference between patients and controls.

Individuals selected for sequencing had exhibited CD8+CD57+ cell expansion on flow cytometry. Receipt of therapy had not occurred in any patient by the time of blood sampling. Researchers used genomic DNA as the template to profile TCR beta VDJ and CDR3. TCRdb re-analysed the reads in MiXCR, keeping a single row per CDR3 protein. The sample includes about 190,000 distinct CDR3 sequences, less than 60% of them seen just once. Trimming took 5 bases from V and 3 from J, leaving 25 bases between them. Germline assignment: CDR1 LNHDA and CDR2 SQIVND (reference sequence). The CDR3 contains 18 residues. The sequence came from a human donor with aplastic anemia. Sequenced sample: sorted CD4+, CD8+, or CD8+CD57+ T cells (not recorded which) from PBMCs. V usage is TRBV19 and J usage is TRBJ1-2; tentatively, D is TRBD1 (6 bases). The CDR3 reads CASSSPGVRVVLDYGYTF. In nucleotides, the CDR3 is TGTGCCAGTAGTTCACCAGGGGTTCGCGTTGTTCTCGACTATGGCTACACCTTC.